This entry lists 10 T cell receptor beta chains sequenced from one sample in a study of T cells in Graves' hyperthyroidism and ophthalmopathy (dated by TCRdb to the late 2010s). Library construction relied on multiplex PCR. Sequencing took place on an Illumina HiSeq 2000. The TCR beta CDR3 regions were amplified from RNA transcripts. A first-round RT-PCR of the TCR CDR3 used the HTBI primer set with the Qiagen OneStep RT-PCR kit. TCRdb's own reprocessing of the public reads used fastp at Q25 and MiXCR and kept productive beta chains. Entries that share a CDR3 protein sequence are merged under the most common genes and DNA. In all, the sample holds a few hundred thousand distinct CDR3 sequences, and about 14% of those were seen once. Around a fifth of the sample belongs to the ten largest clones. Sequencing was carried out using blood. These TCRs come from a woman aged 30 to 39 with Graves' ophthalmopathy.

This clonotype was detected ten times or more. The chain recombines TRBV6-5 with TRBJ1-1; D not resolved. Germline V gene sequence: CDR1 MNHEY, CDR2 SVGAGI. The CDR3 spans 15 residues. Trimming left V 0 bases short and J 0 bases short, with 8 bases between. The CDR3 loop reads CASSYSRIVNTEAFF. CDR3 nucleotide sequence: TGTGCCAGCAGTTACTCTCGAATAGTGAACACTGAAGCTTTCTTT.

This clonotype has a count of ten or more. The V call is TRBV27, the J call TRBJ2-1; the D gene is possibly TRBD2 (5 bases). The V gene's germline CDR1 is MNHEY and CDR2 SMNVEV (reference sequence). The V and J ends lost 2 bases and 1 base respectively, with 9 bases between them. The CDR3 totals 15 residues. CDR3 sequence (DNA): TGTGCCAGCAGTTTAATTACTAGATCCTACAATGAGCAGTTCTTC. This translates into CASSLITRSYNEQFF.

This clonotype was picked up a small number of times. Just one base apart from a much larger clone, this may be a read error. The rearrangement links TRBV7-9 to TRBJ2-3, with D unresolved. Per germline, CDR1 SEHNR and CDR2 FQNEAQ (reference sequence). The CDR3 contains 15 residues. Deletions cut 0 bases from V and 1 base from J, with 8 bases between. This CDR3 reads CASSLAGPGTDTQYF. CDR3 sequence (DNA): TGTGCCAGCAGCTTAGCGGGTCCTGGCACAGATACGCAGTATTTT.

This clonotype has ten or more counts. The CDR3: CASIQVTEAFF. The CDR3 nucleotides are TGTGCCAGCATTCAGGTCACTGAAGCTTTCTTT. The chain joins TRBV6-1 to TRBJ1-1; unclear D gene. The CDR3 spans 11 residues. Deletions cut 7 bases from V and 4 bases from J, with 7 bases between. Germline-derived CDR1 and CDR2 are MNHNS and SASEGT.

V usage is TRBV27 and J usage is TRBJ2-6, with D perhaps assigned TRBD1 or TRBD2 (5 bases each). V lost 6 bases, J lost 1 base, and 16 bases lay in between. Germline CDR1 and CDR2: MNHEY and SMNVEV (reference sequence). The CDR3 has 17 residues. In DNA form, the CDR3 reads TGTGCCAGCAGAACGAGGGACCCGAGATCTGGGGCCAACGTCCTGACTTTC. Translation gives CASRTRDPRSGANVLTF.

Comments on this clonotype: A much larger clone is a single base away; this may be a read error. This rearrangement joins TRBV28 to TRBJ2-7; tentative D call: TRBD2 (6 bases). The CDR3 contains 13 residues. Germline V gives CDR1 MDHEN, CDR2 SYDVKM. CDR3 residues: CASGFQGLREQYF. The CDR3 DNA reads TGTGCCAGCGGTTTCCAGGGACTCCGCGAGCAGTACTTC.

This clonotype occurred many times. This chain joins TRBV29-1 and TRBJ2-1; 7 nucleotides match TRBD1. The germline CDR1 and CDR2 sequences are SQVTM and ANQGSEA. This CDR3 comprises 14 residues. V shed 6 bases, J shed 7 bases, and the junction held 12 bases outside the gene matches. This chain's CDR3 is CSVAPEGGYNEQFF. The DNA for the CDR3 is TGCAGCGTGGCCCCGGAAGGGGGCTATAATGAGCAGTTCTTC.

This clonotype occurred many times. The CDR3 DNA sequence: TGTGCCAGCAGTCTCGGGACTGAATATGGCTACACCTTC. Amino acid sequence: CASSLGTEYGYTF. This sequence joins TRBV28 and TRBJ1-2; a weak D match, TRBD1 (5 bases). CDR1 and CDR2 (germline): MDHEN, SYDVKM. With 5 bases removed from V and 5 bases from J, the gap between germline ends came to 12 bases. CDR3 length: 13 amino acids.

Many counts were recorded for this clonotype. The chain is built from TRBV18 and TRBJ2-1, with 8 bases identical to TRBD1. The germline CDR1 and CDR2 sequences are KGHSH and LQKENI. The V segment lost 0 bases and the J segment 5 bases; nucleotides outside the gene matches: 9. The CDR3 is 17 amino acids. The DNA of the CDR3 is TGTGCCAGCTCACCACCTGGACAGGGAAGGATGGACAATGAGCAGTTCTTC. Translating gives CASSPPGQGRMDNEQFF.

This clonotype has ten or more counts. The chain links TRBV12-3 or TRBV12-4 to TRBJ2-5; the D gene is possibly TRBD2 (5 bases). Trimming pared 7 bases from V and 1 base from J, leaving 10 bases between. This CDR3 region has 13 residues. In nucleotides, the CDR3 is TGTGCCAGCACCCCGGACTTCCAAGAGACCCAGTACTTC. Protein: CASTPDFQETQYF.